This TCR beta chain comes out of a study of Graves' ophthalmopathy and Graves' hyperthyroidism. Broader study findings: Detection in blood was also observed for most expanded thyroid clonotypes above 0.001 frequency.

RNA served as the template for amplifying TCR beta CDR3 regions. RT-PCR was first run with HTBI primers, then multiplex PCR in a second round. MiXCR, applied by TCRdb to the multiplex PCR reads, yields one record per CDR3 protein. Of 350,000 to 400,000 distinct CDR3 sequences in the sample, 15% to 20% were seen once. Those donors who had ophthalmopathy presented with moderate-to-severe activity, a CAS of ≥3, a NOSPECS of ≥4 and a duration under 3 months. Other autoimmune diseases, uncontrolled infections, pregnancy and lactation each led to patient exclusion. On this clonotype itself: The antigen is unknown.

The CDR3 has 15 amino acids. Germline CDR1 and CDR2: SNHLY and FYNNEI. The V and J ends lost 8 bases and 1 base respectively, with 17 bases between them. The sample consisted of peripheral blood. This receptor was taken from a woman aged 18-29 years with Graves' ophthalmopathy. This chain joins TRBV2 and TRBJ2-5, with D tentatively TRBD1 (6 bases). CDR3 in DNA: TGTGCCAGCTCCTTTCCCTTGGACAGCCAAGAGACCCAGTACTTC. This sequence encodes CASSFPLDSQETQYF. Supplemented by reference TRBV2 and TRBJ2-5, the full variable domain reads EPEVTQTPSHQVTQMGQEVILRCVPISNHLYFYWYRQILGQKVEFLVSFYNNEISEKSEIFDDQFSVERPDGSNFTLKIRSTKLEDSAMYFCASSFPLDSQETQYFGPGTRLLVL.